This T cell receptor (beta chain) derives from a study of CXCR3-negative and CXCR3-positive naive CD8 T cells (dated by TCRdb to the late 2010s). In the study overall: In total, some 140 million TRB reads were obtained, or roughly 1.5 +/- 0.3 million reads per library. Diversity and physicochemical repertoire analyses covered some eleven donors pooled from two independent experiments. The TRBV-TRBJ cluster analysis covered naive subsets from 5 or 6 donors and memory cells from 3 donors. The paper as a whole reports these results and caveats: Repertoire diversity was comparably high in both naive subsets but much lower in memory CD8+ T cells. Similar TRBV-TRBJ usage was shown by naive CXCR3-negative and CXCR3-positive cells from the same donor, whereas distinct patterns were shown by memory cells. Because surface CD5, which is linked to self-reactivity in mice, was comparable between the naive subsets, TCR interaction strength was also inferred from the physicochemical properties of TRB CDR3s. Because CXCR3 expression was partially decreased after cryopreservation, freshly isolated PBMCs were used for most assays. TRB CDR3s from CXCR3-positive naive cells showed higher hydrophobicity (lower Kidera factor 4), lower energy, and higher strength and volume indices than CXCR3-negative naive cells.

The instrument given in TCRdb is NextSeq 550. The Human TCR Profiling Kit (MiLaboratory) was used to prepare UMI-labeled 5' RACE TRB cDNA libraries. cDNA synthesis used the entire amount of extracted RNA, and PCR amplification then used the entire amount of cDNA produced. Libraries were prepared in parallel with an identical number of PCR cycles. In the authors' own workflow: With a minimum of two reads required per UMI, MIGEC and MiXCR pulled out about 53,000 +/- 10,000 unique UMI-labeled TRB cDNA molecules from each library. On average, each library contained approximately 40,000 +/- 10,000 functional in-frame TRB CDR3 nucleotide clonotypes without stop codons. Diversity metrics, including normalized Shannon-Wiener and Chao1, were computed in VDJtools after downsampling to 5000 UMI-labeled TRB molecules per sample. VDJtools was used to calculate clonotype-size-weighted physicochemical properties of the central five CDR3 residues, namely interaction energy, strength, volume and Kidera factor 4. TCRdb reanalyzed the reads, keeping one entry per CDR3 protein sequence and omitting DNA. For this entry, the V and J calls and clone size follow TCRdb and not the study's own pipeline. The sample's records list 84,000 or so distinct CDR3 sequences. The ten largest clonotypes hold approximately 0.58% of the sample.

Note on this clonotype: Its recognized antigen is unknown.

Each CD8+ T cell subset was flow-sorted in triplicate, and around 320,000 cells per subset were placed directly into RLT lysis buffer. To exclude memory contaminants, naive CD8+ T cells were stringently defined as CD45RO-CCR7+CD27+CD95-. Peripheral blood mononuclear cells were isolated from buffy coats using standard density gradient centrifugation. A FACSAria III was used to flow-sort naive CD8+ T cells into CXCR3-negative and CXCR3-positive populations. Total RNA was extracted from sorted cells using an RNeasy Mini Kit. The sequence was obtained from a human donor in good health. Some clones in this sample may be carry-over from other donors' samples. Sequenced sample: naive CXCR3+ CD8+ T cells from blood. Reading the label with the study, this specimen's cell subset or site is: CD45RO-CCR7+CD27+CD95- naive CD8+ T cells expressing CXCR3 (TNR3+).

The CDR3 amino acid sequence is: CASSRQDRPYEQYF. In this chain, TRBV28 is recombined with TRBJ2-7; there is no DNA to check the TCRdb D call of TRBD1. Per the germline V gene, MDHEN is the CDR1 and SYDVKM is the CDR2. Reading from cysteine to phenylalanine, the CDR3 counts 14 amino acids. No DNA was logged. The entire variable domain, with the stretches around the CDR3 drawn from the reference TRBV28 and TRBJ2-7 proteins, is DVKVTQSSRYLVKRTGEKVFLECVQDMDHENMFWYRQDPGLGLRLIYFSYDVKMKEKGDIPEGYSVSREKKERFSLILESASTNQTSMYLCASSRQDRPYEQYFGPGTRLTVT.